This T cell receptor beta chain was observed in a study of T cells in Graves' hyperthyroidism and ophthalmopathy. This clonotype was seen at least ten times. The V gene's germline CDR1 is PRHDT and CDR2 FYEKMQ (reference sequence). The CDR3 sequence is 14 residues long. Trimming pared 3 bases from V and 4 bases from J, leaving 10 bases between. Researchers took RNA transcripts and amplified the TCR beta CDR3 regions from them. During a first-round RT-PCR of the TCR CDR3, the HTBI primer set was used. TCRdb analysed the multiplex PCR reads with MiXCR anew, one entry per CDR3 protein. The sample has 340,000 or so distinct CDR3 sequences; around 23% are singletons.

This clonotype was sampled from a woman between 50 and 59 years old with Graves' hyperthyroidism. Material: blood. The chain is built from TRBV13 and TRBJ2-1; D call uncertain. CDR3 bases: TGTGCCAGCAGCTTCGGATCTGTGTACAATGAGCAGTTCTTC. Amino acids: CASSFGSVYNEQFF.